This TCR beta chain was identified in a study of response to subunit inactivated influenza vaccine. Germline V gene sequence: CDR1 MNHEY, CDR2 SVGAGI. Trimming shortened V by 4 bases and J by 4 bases, and 17 bases separated the two germline ends. The CDR3 is made up of 15 amino acids. TCRdb reprocessed the RT-PCR reads with MiXCR, giving one entry per CDR3 protein. The profile shows 560,000 or so distinct CDR3 sequences, 6% to 9% of them singletons. The table lists this clonotype with many counts. Its antigen is as yet unknown. Points from the study as a whole: The authors suggested that few new T cells are recruited per seasonal influenza vaccination.

The gene calls are TRBV6-5 and TRBJ2-7, with a possible D match to TRBD1 (6 bases). Sample: PBMCs from blood, taken 23 to 25 months after vaccination. This TCR was recovered from a man aged 50 to 69 who received an inactivated influenza vaccine. The CDR3, as DNA: TGTGCCAGCAGTTTTGACCGGGACATCACTTACGAGCAGTACTTC. Amino acid sequence: CASSFDRDITYEQYF.